This T cell receptor beta chain was sequenced for a study of cytomegalovirus exposure and HLA in healthy donors. General study findings and limits: Follow-up analysis found HLA locus-dependent TCR association rates, highest for DRB1 and lowest for HLA-C. Diagnosis of cytomegalovirus status made by the classifier reportedly showed high specificity and sensitivity. Researchers catalogued approximately 160 TCR beta chains as cytomegalovirus-associated.

As to this clone: Its specificity is unknown.

Researchers ran the PCR with 60 Vbeta and 13 Jbeta primers. Measured with immunoSEQ multiplex PCR; TCRdb has only the in-frame clones, and not every one. This table has approximately 240,000 clones, over 65% appearing once. The sequence was collected from a woman aged 60-70 years in good health and CMV-seropositive. The sequenced sample consisted of PBMCs.

The CDR3 sequence is CASSLLGPGTAEAFF. CDR3 coding DNA: TGTGCCAGCAGCTTACTTGGGCCAGGCACGGCTGAAGCTTTCTTT. V is TRBV11-2 and J is TRBJ1-1; D ambiguous. CDR1 SGHAT and CDR2 FQNNGV come from the germline V gene. The CDR3 totals 15 residues. V dropped 2 bases and J dropped 6 bases, with 16 bases sitting between them.